The 11 T cell receptor beta chains reported below all come from one sample, sequenced in a study of PD-1 blockade in classical Hodgkin lymphoma. Every patient was affected by relapse after autologous stem cell transplantation, while exposure to brentuximab vedotin was not uniform. The protocol was immunoSEQ multiplex PCR, while the TCRdb copy is restricted to in-frame clones and leaves out a portion. The table has about 24,000 clones, 65% to 80% seen once. Sequencing was performed on peripheral blood mononuclear cells (PBMCs), taken before the second cycle of nivolumab. The receptors originated from a human donor with classical Hodgkin lymphoma.

The chain recombines TRBV7-6 with TRBJ2-3, with TRBD1 matching 7 bases. Unmatched junction bases numbered 5, after V lost 5 bases and J lost 0 bases. Germline V gives CDR1 SGHVS, CDR2 FNYEAQ. This CDR3 contains 15 residues. In DNA, the CDR3 is TGTGCCAGCAGCCAGACAGGGTACAGCACAGATACGCAGTATTTT. Translation gives CASSQTGYSTDTQYF.

The chain is built from TRBV27 and TRBJ1-3; 7 bases match TRBD1. The V gene's germline CDR1 is MNHEY and CDR2 SMNVEV (reference sequence). CDR3 length: 15 residues. The V and J ends lost 4 bases and 2 bases, in that order; junction bases with no gene match: 5. The CDR3 region is CASSSQGVPGNTIYF. In DNA form, the CDR3 reads TGTGCCAGCAGTTCGCAGGGGGTCCCTGGAAACACCATATATTTT.

The chain uses TRBV28 and TRBJ2-7, with a possible D match to TRBD2 (6 bases). The CDR3 spans 16 residues. The V end was cut by 5 bases, the J end by 4 bases, with 21 bases between. The germline CDR1 and CDR2 sequences are MDHEN and SYDVKM. CDR3 nucleotides: TGTGCCAGCAGTCCGTCCCTTGGGGACTCCGCTTACGAGCAGTACTTC. Its translation: CASSPSLGDSAYEQYF. Together with reference TRBV28 and TRBJ2-7, the CDR3 gives the full variable domain: DVKVTQSSRYLVKRTGEKVFLECVQDMDHENMFWYRQDPGLGLRLIYFSYDVKMKEKGDIPEGYSVSREKKERFSLILESASTNQTSMYLCASSPSLGDSAYEQYFGPGTRLTVT.

V gene TRBV10-2 combines with J gene TRBJ1-2; D is undetermined. Germline V CDR1 and CDR2: WSHSY, SAAADI. Trimming pared 6 bases from V and 2 bases from J, leaving 13 bases between. CDR3 size: 14 residues. CDR3 in DNA: TGCGCCAGCAGCCTAGACGGGATGAACTATGGCTACACCTTC. Translation: CASSLDGMNYGYTF.

The chain combines TRBV7-3 with TRBJ2-5; TRBD2 matches 10 bases. Per the germline V gene, CDR1 is SGHTA and CDR2 is FQGTGA. V shed 3 bases and J 2 bases; nucleotides not matched to a gene: 6. The CDR3 covers 16 residues. CDR3 protein: CASSFSSGGLQETQYF. For the CDR3, the DNA is TGTGCCAGCAGCTTCTCTAGCGGGGGACTGCAAGAGACCCAGTACTTC.

The chain is built from TRBV11-2 and TRBJ2-7, with D possibly called TRBD1 or TRBD2 (5 bases each). Germline lookup yields CDR1 SGHAT and CDR2 FQNNGV. The ends were cut back, 1 base at V and 2 bases at J, with 12 bases in the middle. This CDR3 region has 15 residues. CDR3 nucleotides: TGTGCCAGCAGCTTAGCGCTCTCGGGACCCTACGAGCAGTACTTC. It yields the protein CASSLALSGPYEQYF. The full variable domain, completed using reference TRBV11-2 and TRBJ2-7, is EAGVAQSPRYKIIEKRQSVAFWCNPISGHATLYWYQQILGQGPKLLIQFQNNGVVDDSQLPKDRFSAERLKGVDSTLKIQPAKLEDSAVYLCASSLALSGPYEQYFGPGTRLTVT.

The chain couples TRBV28 to TRBJ2-5; D not resolved. CDR3 size: 12 residues. From germline, CDR1 is MDHEN and CDR2 SYDVKM. Trimming cost V 6 bases and J 5 bases, with 10 bases left between them. CDR3 amino acids: CASRSTRETQYF. DNA for the CDR3: TGTGCCAGCAGGTCGACGCGGGAGACCCAGTACTTC. Complete variable domain (other parts from reference TRBV28 and TRBJ2-5): DVKVTQSSRYLVKRTGEKVFLECVQDMDHENMFWYRQDPGLGLRLIYFSYDVKMKEKGDIPEGYSVSREKKERFSLILESASTNQTSMYLCASRSTRETQYFGPGTRLLVL.

This clone occurred a few times. This rearrangement joins TRBV4-2 to TRBJ2-6; weak D call: TRBD2 (6 bases). The CDR3 sequence is 17 residues long. The ends were cut back, 0 bases at V and 2 bases at J, with 11 bases in the middle. Germline V gene lookup returns CDR1 LGHNA and CDR2 YNFKEQ. The CDR3, as DNA: TGTGCCAGCAGCCAAGACCGGACTAAGACTGGGGCCAACGTCCTGACTTTC. It yields the protein CASSQDRTKTGANVLTF.

The rearrangement joins TRBV28 to TRBJ1-1; D remains unclear. Germline V gene sequence: CDR1 MDHEN, CDR2 SYDVKM. This CDR3 region has 12 residues. With 3 bases removed from V and 6 bases from J, the gap between germline ends came to 8 bases. CDR3 nucleotide sequence: TGTGCCAGCAGTTTGGTGAAAGCTGAAGCTTTCTTT. It encodes CASSLVKAEAFF.

This clone was seen only a few times. J is TRBJ1-1 and V is TRBV25-1; D not resolved. The CDR3 sequence is 15 residues long. Looked up from germline, CDR1 is MGHDK and CDR2 is SYGVNS. V lost 1 base, J lost 1 base, and 10 bases lay in between. CDR3 in DNA: TGTGCCAGCAGTGAATTAGGCGGGAAGAACACTGAAGCTTTCTTT. It yields the protein CASSELGGKNTEAFF.

Notes on this clone: One junction end does not reproduce the germline sequence, and a read error may be involved. The CDR3, as DNA: TGTGCTAGCAGCCGCGACTGGGGGGCTGAAGCTTTCTTT. Its protein product is CASSRDWGAEAFF. V and J are TRBV7-7 and TRBJ1-1; a possible D gene is TRBD1 (5 bases). The germline V gene encodes CDR1 SSHAT and CDR2 FNYEAQ (reference sequence). The CDR3 is 13 residues long.